This TCR beta chain was obtained from a study of early T cells in non-severe SARS-CoV-2 infection. Individual cDNA molecules received unique molecular identifiers. TCRdb re-derived calls from the 5' RACE reads in MiXCR, one entry per CDR3 protein. The table lists around 60,000 distinct CDR3 sequences, 15% to 20% of them singletons. V lost 3 bases and J lost 5, with 14 bases in between. The germline V gene has CDR1 SGHRS and CDR2 YFSETQ. The length of the CDR3 is 14 residues. This TCR came from an adult who was a healthcare worker with PCR-confirmed SARS-CoV-2 infection or an uninfected control (not recorded which). The genes are TRBV5-1 and TRBJ1-1; D not resolved. The sequencing here drew on whole blood, taken at baseline. The CDR3 coding sequence is TGCGCCAGCAGCTCGACTACTAGCGGTACTGAAGCTTTCTTT. Translating gives CASSSTTSGTEAFF.